This T cell receptor (beta chain) was observed in a study of CD8+ T cells in alopecia areata. Study as a whole: Oral tofacitinib (5 to 10 mg twice daily) was administered to treated patients. Tofacitinib treatment spanned 6 to 18 months, with 6 months off drug afterward.

Investigators isolated RNA and reverse transcribed it into cDNA to act as the sequencing template. Sequenced by immunoSEQ multiplex PCR; TCRdb stores in-frame clones only, minus some. The sample lists around 250,000 clones, about 68% occurring once. J gave up 1 base and V 2 bases, and 4 bases lay outside the gene matches. CDR3 length: 16 amino acids. Per the germline V gene, CDR1 is SGHDT and CDR2 is YYEEEE. With respect to this clone: Antigen unknown.

Study results and caveats: Relative to mice, TCR sharing across patients was less clear, a difference possibly HLA-related.

The investigators collected lesional scalp punch biopsies and peripheral blood from alopecia areata patients. The chain employs TRBV5-6 and TRBJ2-5, with 11 bases that match TRBD2. Sequenced material: CD4+ T cells sorted from blood, taken at week 0. This sequence originates from a human donor with alopecia areata. Here the CDR3 DNA reads TGTGCCAGCAGCTTATTAGCGGGGGGGATCCAAGAGACCCAGTACTTC. It encodes CASSLLAGGIQETQYF.